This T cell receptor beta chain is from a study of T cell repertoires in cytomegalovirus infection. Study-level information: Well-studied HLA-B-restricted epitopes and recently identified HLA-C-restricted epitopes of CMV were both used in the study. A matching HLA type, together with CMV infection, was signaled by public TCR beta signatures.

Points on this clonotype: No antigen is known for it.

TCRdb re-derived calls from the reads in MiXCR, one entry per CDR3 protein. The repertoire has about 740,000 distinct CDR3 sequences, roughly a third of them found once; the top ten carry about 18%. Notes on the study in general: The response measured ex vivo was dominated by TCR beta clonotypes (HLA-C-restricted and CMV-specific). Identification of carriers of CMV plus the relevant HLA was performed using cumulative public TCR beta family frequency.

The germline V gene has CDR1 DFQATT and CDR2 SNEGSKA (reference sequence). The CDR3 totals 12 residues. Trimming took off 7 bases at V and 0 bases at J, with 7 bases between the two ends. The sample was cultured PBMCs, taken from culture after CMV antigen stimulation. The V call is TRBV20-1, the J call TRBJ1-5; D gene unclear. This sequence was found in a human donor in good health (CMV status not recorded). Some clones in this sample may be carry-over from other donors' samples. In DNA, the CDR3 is TGCAGTGTTGGTAATAGCAATCAGCCCCAGCATTTT. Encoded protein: CSVGNSNQPQHF.